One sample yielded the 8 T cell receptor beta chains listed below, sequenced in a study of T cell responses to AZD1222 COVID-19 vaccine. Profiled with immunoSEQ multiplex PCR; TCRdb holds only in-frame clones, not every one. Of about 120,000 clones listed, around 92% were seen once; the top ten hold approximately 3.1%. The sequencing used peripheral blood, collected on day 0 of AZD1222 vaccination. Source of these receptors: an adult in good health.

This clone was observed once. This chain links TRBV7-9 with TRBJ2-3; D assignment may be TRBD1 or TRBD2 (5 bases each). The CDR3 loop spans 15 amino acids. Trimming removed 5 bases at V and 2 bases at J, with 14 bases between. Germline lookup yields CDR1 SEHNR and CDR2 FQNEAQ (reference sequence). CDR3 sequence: CASSPRDPFTDTQYF. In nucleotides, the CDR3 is TGTGCCAGCAGCCCCCGGGACCCATTCACAGATACGCAGTATTTT.

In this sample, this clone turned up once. The CDR3 sequence is CASSQDVSLQETQYF. In nucleotides, the CDR3 is TGCGCCAGCAGCCAAGACGTCAGTTTACAAGAGACCCAGTACTTC. The rearrangement uses TRBV4-1 and TRBJ2-5; D unresolved. The CDR3 consists of 15 residues. Trimming removed 0 bases at V and 2 bases at J, with 10 bases between. Germline V gene sequence: CDR1 MGHRA, CDR2 YSYEKL.

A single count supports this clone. The CDR3 DNA reads TGTGCCAGCAGGAACACAGGGGGCACTGAAGCTTTCTTT. Its protein is CASRNTGGTEAFF. This chain links TRBV28 with TRBJ1-1, with TRBD1 matching over 8 bases. The CDR3 contains 13 residues. Germline trimming cut 6 bases from V and 4 bases from J; bases unmatched to any gene: 4. CDR1 is MDHEN, CDR2 SYDVKM, per germline.

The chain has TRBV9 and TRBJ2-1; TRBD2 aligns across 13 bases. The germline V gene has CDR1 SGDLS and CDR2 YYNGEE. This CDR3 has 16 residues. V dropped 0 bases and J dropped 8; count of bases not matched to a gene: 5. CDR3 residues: CASSVGLAGGFDEQFF. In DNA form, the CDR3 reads TGTGCCAGCAGCGTAGGACTAGCGGGAGGTTTTGATGAGCAGTTCTTC.

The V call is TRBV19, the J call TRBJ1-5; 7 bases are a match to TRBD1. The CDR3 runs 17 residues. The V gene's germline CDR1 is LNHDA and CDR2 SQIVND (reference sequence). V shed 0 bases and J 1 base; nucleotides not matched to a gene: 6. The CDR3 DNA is TGTGCCAGTAGTATAGATTCATTGGGACAGAGCAATCAGCCCCAGCATTTT. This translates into CASSIDSLGQSNQPQHF.

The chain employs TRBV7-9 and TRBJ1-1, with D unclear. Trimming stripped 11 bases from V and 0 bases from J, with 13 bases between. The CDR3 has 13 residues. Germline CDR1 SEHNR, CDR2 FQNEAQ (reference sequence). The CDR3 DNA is TGTGCCTGTCGGGCTGACATGAACACTGAAGCTTTCTTT. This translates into CACRADMNTEAFF. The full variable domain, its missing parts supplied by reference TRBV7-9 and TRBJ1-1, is DTGVSQNPRHKITKRGQNVTFRCDPISEHNRLYWYRQTLGQGPEFLTYFQNEAQLEKSRLLSDRFSAERPKGSFSTLEIQRTEQGDSAMYLCACRADMNTEAFFGQGTRLTVV.

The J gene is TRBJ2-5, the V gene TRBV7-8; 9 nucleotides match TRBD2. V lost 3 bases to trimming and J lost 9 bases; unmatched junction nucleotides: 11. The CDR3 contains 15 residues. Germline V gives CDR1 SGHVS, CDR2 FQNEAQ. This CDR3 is CASSFEREARGAQYF. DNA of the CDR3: TGTGCCAGCAGCTTCGAGCGGGAGGCACGGGGGGCCCAGTACTTC.

CDR3 amino acids: CASSPDRSEAFF. CDR3 bases: TGTGCCAGCAGCCCGGACAGATCTGAAGCTTTCTTT. The J gene is TRBJ1-1, the V gene TRBV2; D may be TRBD1 (6 bases). The CDR3 loop spans 12 amino acids. CDR1 SNHLY and CDR2 FYNNEI come from the germline V gene. Trimming removed 6 bases from V and 6 bases from J, with 11 bases in between.